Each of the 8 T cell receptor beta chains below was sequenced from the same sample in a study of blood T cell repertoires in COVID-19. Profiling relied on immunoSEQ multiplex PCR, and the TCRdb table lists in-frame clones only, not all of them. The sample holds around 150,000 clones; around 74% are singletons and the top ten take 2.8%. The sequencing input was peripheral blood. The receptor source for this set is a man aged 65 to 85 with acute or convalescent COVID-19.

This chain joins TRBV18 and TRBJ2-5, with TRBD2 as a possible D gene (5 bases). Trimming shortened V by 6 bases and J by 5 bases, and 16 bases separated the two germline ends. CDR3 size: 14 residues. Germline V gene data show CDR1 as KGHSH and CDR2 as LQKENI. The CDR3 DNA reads TGTGCCAGCTCGCTTATCGGGGTCGTGGAGACCCAGTACTTC. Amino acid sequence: CASSLIGVVETQYF. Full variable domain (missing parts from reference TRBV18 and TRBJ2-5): NAGVMQNPRHLVRRRGQEARLRCSPMKGHSHVYWYRQLPEEGLKFMVYLQKENIIDESGMPKERFSAEFPKEGPSILRIQQVVRGDSAAYFCASSLIGVVETQYFGPGTRLLVL.

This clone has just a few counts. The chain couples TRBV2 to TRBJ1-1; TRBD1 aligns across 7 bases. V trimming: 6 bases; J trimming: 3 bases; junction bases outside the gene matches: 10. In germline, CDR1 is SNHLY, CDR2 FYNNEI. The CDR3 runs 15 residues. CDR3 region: CASRKDHRGDTEAFF. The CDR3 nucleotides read TGTGCCAGCAGAAAAGATCACAGGGGCGACACTGAAGCTTTCTTT.

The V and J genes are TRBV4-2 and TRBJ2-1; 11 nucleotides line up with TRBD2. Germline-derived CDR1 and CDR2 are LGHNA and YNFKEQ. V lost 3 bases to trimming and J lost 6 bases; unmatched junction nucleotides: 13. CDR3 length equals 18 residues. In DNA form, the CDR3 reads TGTGCCAGCAGCCAGGCCGGGACTAGCGGAGAGCAACTCAATGAGCAGTTCTTC. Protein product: CASSQAGTSGEQLNEQFF.

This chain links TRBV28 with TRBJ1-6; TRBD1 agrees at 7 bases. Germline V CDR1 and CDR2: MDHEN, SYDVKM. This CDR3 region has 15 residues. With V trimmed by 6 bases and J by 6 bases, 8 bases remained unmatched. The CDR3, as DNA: TGTGCCAGCAGGCAGCGACAGGGAGGTAATTCACCCCTCCACTTT. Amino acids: CASRQRQGGNSPLHF.

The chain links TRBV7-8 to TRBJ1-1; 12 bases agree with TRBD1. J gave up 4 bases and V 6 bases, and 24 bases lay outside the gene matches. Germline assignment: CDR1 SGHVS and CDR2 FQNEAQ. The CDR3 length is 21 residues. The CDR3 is CASSFVSGGGQGARFGTEAFF. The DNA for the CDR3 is TGTGCCAGCAGTTTTGTCTCCGGAGGGGGACAGGGGGCAAGGTTTGGCACTGAAGCTTTCTTT.

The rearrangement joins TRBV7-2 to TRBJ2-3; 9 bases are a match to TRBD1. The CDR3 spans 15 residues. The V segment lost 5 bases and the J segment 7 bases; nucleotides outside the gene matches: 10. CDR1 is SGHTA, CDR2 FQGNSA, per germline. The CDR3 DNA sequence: TGTGCCAGCAGCCGGGGACAGGGCTTTCGTAATACGCAGTATTTT. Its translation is CASSRGQGFRNTQYF.

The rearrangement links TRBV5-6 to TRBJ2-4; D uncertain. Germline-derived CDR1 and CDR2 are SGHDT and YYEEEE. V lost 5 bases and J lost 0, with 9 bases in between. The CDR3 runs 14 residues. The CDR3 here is CASSHRVAKNIQYF. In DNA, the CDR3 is TGTGCCAGCAGTCACAGAGTAGCCAAAAACATTCAGTACTTC. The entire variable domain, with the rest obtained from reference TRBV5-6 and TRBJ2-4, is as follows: DAGVTQSPTHLIKTRGQQVTLRCSPKSGHDTVSWYQQALGQGPQFIFQYYEEEERQRGNFPDRFSGHQFPNYSSELNVNALLLGDSALYLCASSHRVAKNIQYFGAGTRLSVL.

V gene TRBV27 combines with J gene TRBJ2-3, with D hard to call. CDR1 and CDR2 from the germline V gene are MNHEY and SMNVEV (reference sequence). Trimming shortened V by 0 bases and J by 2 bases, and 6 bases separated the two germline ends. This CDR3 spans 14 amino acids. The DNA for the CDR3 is TGTGCCAGCAGTTTATCGGGCAACACAGATACGCAGTATTTT. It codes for CASSLSGNTDTQYF.